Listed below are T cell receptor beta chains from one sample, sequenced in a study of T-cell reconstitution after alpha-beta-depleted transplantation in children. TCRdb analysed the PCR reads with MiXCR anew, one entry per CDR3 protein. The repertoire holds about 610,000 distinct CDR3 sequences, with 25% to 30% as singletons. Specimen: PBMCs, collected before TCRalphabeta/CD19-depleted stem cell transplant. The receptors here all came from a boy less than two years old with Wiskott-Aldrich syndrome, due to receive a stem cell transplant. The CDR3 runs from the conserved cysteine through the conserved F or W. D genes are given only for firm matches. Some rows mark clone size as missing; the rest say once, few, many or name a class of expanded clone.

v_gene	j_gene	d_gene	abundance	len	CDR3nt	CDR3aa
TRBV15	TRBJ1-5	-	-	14	TGTGCCACCAGCAGAGGGACAGGCAATCAGCCCCAGCATTTT	CATSRGTGNQPQHF
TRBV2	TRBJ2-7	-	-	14	TGTGCCAGCAGTAGGACGGAGGGCACCTACGAGCAGTACTTC	CASSRTEGTYEQYF
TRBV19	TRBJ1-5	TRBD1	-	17	TGTGCCAGTAGTATCTTTGGGCACAGGGGAGAAGATCAGCCCCAGCATTTT	CASSIFGHRGEDQPQHF
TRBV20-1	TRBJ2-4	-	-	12	TGCAGTGCTAAAGTAGCCAAAAACATTCAGTACTTC	CSAKVAKNIQYF
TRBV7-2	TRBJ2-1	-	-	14	TGTGCCAGCAGCTTAGTCCCCCATTACAATGAGCAGTTCTTC	CASSLVPHYNEQFF
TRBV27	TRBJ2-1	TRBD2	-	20	TGTGCCAGCAGTCCTCGACGGACTAGCGGGAGGGCCGGAATTCTCAATGAGCAGTTCTTC	CASSPRRTSGRAGILNEQFF
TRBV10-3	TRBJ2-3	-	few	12	TGTGCCATCAGTGGGCGGTGGGATACGCAGTATTTT	CAISGRWDTQYF
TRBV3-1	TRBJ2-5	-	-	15	TGTGCCAGCAGGCCCAGAGGATACATCCAAGAGACCCAGTACTTC	CASRPRGYIQETQYF
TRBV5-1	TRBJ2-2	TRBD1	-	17	TGCGCCAGCACCCGCTCCCCTCAGGGGGCGAACACCGGGGAGCTGTTTTTT	CASTRSPQGANTGELFF
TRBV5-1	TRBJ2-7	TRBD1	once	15	TGCGCCAGCAGCGCCGGGACAGGGACCTTTGACGAGCAGTACTTC	CASSAGTGTFDEQYF
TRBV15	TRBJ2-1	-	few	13	TGTGCCACCAGCAGAGATCGGGTGTATGAGCAGTTCTTC	CATSRDRVYEQFF
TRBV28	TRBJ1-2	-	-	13	TGTGCCAGCAGTCTAGGGGGGGCGCGTGGCTACACCTTC	CASSLGGARGYTF
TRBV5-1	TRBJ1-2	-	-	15	TGCGCCAGCAGCTTGCTGGTGGGTGGGGGCCATGGCTACACCTTC	CASSLLVGGGHGYTF
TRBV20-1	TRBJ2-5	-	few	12	TGCAGTACTTTGGGGTACCAAGAGACCCAGTACTTC	CSTLGYQETQYF
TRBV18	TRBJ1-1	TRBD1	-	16	TGTGCCAGCTCGCCGACTACAGGGGCCGCTAACTCTGAAGCTTTCTTT	CASSPTTGAANSEAFF
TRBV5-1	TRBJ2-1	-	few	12	TGTGCCAGCAGCTGGGACTACAATGAGCAGTTCTTC	CASSWDYNEQFF
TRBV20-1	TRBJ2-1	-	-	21	TGCAGTGCTAGAGACTTGGATAGAGAGAAGGTGGGATGGGTCTCCTACAATGAGCAGTTCTTC	CSARDLDREKVGWVSYNEQFF
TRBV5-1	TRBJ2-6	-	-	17	TGCGCCAGCAGCTTTCAAACAGGGTTAGCTGGGGCCAACGTCCTGACTTTC	CASSFQTGLAGANVLTF
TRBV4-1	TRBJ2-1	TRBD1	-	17	TGCGCCAGCAGCCAGGATCCCAGGGGGAGTCTTTACAATGAGCAGTTCTTC	CASSQDPRGSLYNEQFF
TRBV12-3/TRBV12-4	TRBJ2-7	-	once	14	TGTGCCAGCAGAGATCGACAGTCGAGTAGCGAGCAGTACTTC	CASRDRQSSSEQYF
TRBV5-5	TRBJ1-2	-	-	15	TGTGCCAGCAGCTTCGACCCGAGAGCTAACTATGGCTACACCTTC	CASSFDPRANYGYTF
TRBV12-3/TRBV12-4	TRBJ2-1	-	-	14	TGTGCCAGCAGTCGACTAAACAGGGCGAATGAGCAGTTCTTC	CASSRLNRANEQFF
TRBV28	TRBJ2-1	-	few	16	TGTGCCAGCAGTCCCACAGGGTATCCTGCCTACAATGAGCAGTTCTTC	CASSPTGYPAYNEQFF
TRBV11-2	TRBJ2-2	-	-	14	TGTGCCAGCAGCCCTGGGATGAGAACCGGGGAGCTGTTTTTT	CASSPGMRTGELFF
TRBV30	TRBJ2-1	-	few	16	TGTGCCTGGAGTCCAGGACTCCTGAGCTCCTACAATGAGCAGTTCTTC	CAWSPGLLSSYNEQFF
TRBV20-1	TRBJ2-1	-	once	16	TGCAGTGCTAGAGAGTTGCGGACCAACTCCTACAATGAGCAGTTCTTC	CSARELRTNSYNEQFF
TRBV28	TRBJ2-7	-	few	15	TGTGCCAGCAGCCCCGACATCCCGGTCGGGTGTGAGCAGTACTTC	CASSPDIPVGCEQYF
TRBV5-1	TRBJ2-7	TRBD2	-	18	TGCGCCAGCAGCTTGGGCCTCTTAGCGGGAGGTGTCTCCTACGAGCAGTACTTC	CASSLGLLAGGVSYEQYF
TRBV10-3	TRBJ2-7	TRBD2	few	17	TGTGCCATCAGTGAGCTCCTAGCGGGATATCCTTCCTACGAGCAGTACTTC	CAISELLAGYPSYEQYF
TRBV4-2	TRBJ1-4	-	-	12	TGTGCCAGCAGCCAACTGAATGAAAAACTGTTTTTT	CASSQLNEKLFF
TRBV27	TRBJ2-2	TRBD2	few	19	TGTGCCAGCAGTTTAAGAATTCAAAGCGGGAGGTGGGGGACCGGGGAGCTGTTTTTT	CASSLRIQSGRWGTGELFF
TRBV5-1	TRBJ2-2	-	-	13	TGCGCCAGCAGCTATCCTGACACCGGGGAGCTGTTTTTT	CASSYPDTGELFF
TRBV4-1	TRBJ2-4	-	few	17	TGCGCCAGCAGCCAATCCCCTAGGGCTAGCGCCATAAACATTCAGTACTTC	CASSQSPRASAINIQYF
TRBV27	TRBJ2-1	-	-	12	TGTGCCAGCAGTTTTAAGGGGTATGAGCAGTTCTTC	CASSFKGYEQFF
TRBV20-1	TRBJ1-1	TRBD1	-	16	TGCAGTGCTCCTGACAGGGGGCCACTTAGGACCACTGAAGCTTTCTTT	CSAPDRGPLRTTEAFF
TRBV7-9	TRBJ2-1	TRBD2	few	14	TGTGCCAGCAGCTACGAGCGGGAGAAGACTGAGCAGTTCTTC	CASSYEREKTEQFF
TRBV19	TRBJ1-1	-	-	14	TGTGCCAGTAGTATTCCCCGTTTGAACACTGAAGCTTTCTTT	CASSIPRLNTEAFF
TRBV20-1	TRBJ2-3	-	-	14	TGCAGTGCCGCCCCTGCCCGGGGCGCAGATACGCAGTATTTT	CSAAPARGADTQYF
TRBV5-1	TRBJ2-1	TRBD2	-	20	TGCGCCAGCAGCTTGGTCGTGTTGGGCGCTAGCGGGAGGAATAGCAATGAGCAGTTCTTC	CASSLVVLGASGRNSNEQFF
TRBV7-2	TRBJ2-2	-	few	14	TGTGCCAGCGCCCCAAAGGGGAGTGCCGGGGAGCTGTTTTTT	CASAPKGSAGELFF
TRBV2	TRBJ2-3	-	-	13	TGTGCCAATCCGGATAACTGGGCAGATACGCAGTATTTT	CANPDNWADTQYF
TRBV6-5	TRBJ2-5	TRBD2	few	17	TGTGCCAGCAGTTACTCGATAAGCGGGAGGCCCTCAGAGACCCAGTACTTC	CASSYSISGRPSETQYF
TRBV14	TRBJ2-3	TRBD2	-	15	TGTGCCAGCAGCCGCACTAGCGGCCCTATCGATACGCAGTATTTT	CASSRTSGPIDTQYF
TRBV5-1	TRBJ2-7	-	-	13	TGCGCCAGCAGCTTGGATCCGAACTACGAGCAGTACTTC	CASSLDPNYEQYF
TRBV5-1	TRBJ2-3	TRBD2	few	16	TGCGCCAGCAGCTCCAAAACTAGCGGGAGCACAGATACGCAGTATTTT	CASSSKTSGSTDTQYF
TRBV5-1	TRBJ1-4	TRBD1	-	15	TGCGCCAGCAGCTTATCGGGACAGACTAATGAAAAACTGTTTTTT	CASSLSGQTNEKLFF
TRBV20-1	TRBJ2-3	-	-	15	TGCAGTGCCCCTTCTAGCGCGAGTTACACAGATACGCAGTATTTT	CSAPSSASYTDTQYF
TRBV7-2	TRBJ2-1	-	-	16	TGTGCCAGCAGCTTAGCAGGGCAATCGAGGGGAAATGAGCAGTTCTTC	CASSLAGQSRGNEQFF
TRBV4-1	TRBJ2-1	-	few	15	TGCGCCAGCAGCCAAGATACCCCCAGCGGCAATGAGCAGTTCTTC	CASSQDTPSGNEQFF
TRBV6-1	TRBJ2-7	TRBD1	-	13	TGTGCCAGCAGTGCCACAGGGGGCTACGAGCAGTACTTC	CASSATGGYEQYF
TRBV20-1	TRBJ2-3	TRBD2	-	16	TGCAGTGCTAGCTTATCTTCGGGACTAGCTCCAGATACGCAGTATTTT	CSASLSSGLAPDTQYF